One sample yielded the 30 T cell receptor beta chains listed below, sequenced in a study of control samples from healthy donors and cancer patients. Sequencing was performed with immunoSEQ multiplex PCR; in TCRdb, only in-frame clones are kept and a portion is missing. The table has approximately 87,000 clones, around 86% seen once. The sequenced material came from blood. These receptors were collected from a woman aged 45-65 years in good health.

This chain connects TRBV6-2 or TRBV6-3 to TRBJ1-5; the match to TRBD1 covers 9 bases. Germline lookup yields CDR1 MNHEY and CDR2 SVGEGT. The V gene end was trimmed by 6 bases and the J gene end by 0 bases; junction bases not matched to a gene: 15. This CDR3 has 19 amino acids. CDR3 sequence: CASSASGTGIRSSNQPQHF. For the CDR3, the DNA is TGTGCCAGCAGCGCATCCGGGACAGGGATTAGGTCTAGCAATCAGCCCCAGCATTTT.

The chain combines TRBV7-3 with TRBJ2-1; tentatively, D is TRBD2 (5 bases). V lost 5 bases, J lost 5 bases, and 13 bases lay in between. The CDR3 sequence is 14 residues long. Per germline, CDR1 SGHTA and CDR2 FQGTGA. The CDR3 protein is CASSPWETDNEQFF. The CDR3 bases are TGTGCCAGCAGCCCCTGGGAGACCGACAATGAGCAGTTCTTC.

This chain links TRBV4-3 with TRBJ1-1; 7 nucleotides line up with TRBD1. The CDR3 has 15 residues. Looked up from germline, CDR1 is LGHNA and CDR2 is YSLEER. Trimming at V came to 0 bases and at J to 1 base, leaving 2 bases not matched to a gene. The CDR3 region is CASSQDRTGNTEAFF. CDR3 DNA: TGCGCCAGCAGCCAAGATCGGACAGGGAACACTGAAGCTTTCTTT.

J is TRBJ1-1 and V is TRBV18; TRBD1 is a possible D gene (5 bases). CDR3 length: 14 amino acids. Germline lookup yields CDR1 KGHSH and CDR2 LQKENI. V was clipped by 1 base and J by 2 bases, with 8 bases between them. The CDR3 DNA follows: TGTGCCAGCTCACCACTGGACAAAAACACTGAAGCTTTCTTT. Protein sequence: CASSPLDKNTEAFF. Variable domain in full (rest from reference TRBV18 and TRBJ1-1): NAGVMQNPRHLVRRRGQEARLRCSPMKGHSHVYWYRQLPEEGLKFMVYLQKENIIDESGMPKERFSAEFPKEGPSILRIQQVVRGDSAAYFCASSPLDKNTEAFFGQGTRLTVV.

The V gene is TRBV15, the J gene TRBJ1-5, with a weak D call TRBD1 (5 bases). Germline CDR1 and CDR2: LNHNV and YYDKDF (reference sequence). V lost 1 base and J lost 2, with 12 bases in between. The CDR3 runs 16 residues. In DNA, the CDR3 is TGTGCCACCAGCAGAGGAAGGGGCATGGGCAATCAGCCCCAGCATTTT. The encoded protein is CATSRGRGMGNQPQHF.

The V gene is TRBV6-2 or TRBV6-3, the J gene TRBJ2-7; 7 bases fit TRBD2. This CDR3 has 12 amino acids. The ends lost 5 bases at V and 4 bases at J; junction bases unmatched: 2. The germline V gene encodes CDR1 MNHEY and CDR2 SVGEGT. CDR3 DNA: TGTGCCAGCAGTACGGGACTATACGAGCAGTACTTC. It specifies CASSTGLYEQYF.

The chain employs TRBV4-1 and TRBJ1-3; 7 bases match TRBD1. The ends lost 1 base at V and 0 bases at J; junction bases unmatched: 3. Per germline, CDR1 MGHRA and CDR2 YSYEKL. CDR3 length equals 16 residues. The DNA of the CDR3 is TGCGCCAGCAGCCAAGGGACAGGTTCCTCTGGAAACACCATATATTTT. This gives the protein CASSQGTGSSGNTIYF.

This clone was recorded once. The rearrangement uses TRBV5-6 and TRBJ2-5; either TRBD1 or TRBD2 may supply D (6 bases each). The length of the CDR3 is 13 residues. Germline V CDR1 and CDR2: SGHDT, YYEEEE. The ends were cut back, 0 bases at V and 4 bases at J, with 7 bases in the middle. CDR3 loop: CASSLGGAETQYF. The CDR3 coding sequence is TGTGCCAGCAGCTTGGGGGGGGCAGAGACCCAGTACTTC.

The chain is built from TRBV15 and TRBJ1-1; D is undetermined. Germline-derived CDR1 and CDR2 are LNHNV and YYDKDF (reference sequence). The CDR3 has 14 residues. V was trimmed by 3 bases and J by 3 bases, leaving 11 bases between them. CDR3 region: CATSRFGADTEAFF. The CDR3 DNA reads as TGTGCCACCAGCAGGTTTGGTGCTGACACTGAAGCTTTCTTT.

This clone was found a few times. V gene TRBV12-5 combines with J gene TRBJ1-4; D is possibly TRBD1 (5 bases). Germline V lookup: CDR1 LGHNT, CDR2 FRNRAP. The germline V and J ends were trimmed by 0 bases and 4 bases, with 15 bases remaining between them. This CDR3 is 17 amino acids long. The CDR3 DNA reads TGTGCTAGTGGTTTGGTCGTGGGGGTCCGACGTAATGAAAAACTGTTTTTT. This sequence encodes CASGLVVGVRRNEKLFF.

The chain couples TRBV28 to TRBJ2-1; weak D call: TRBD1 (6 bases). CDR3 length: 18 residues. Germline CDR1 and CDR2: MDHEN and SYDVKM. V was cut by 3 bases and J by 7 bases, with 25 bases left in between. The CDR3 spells CASSFTTGQKPGTNEQFF. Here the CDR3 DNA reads TGTGCCAGCAGTTTTACGACAGGCCAAAAGCCCGGGACAAATGAGCAGTTCTTC. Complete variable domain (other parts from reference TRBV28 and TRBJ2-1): DVKVTQSSRYLVKRTGEKVFLECVQDMDHENMFWYRQDPGLGLRLIYFSYDVKMKEKGDIPEGYSVSREKKERFSLILESASTNQTSMYLCASSFTTGQKPGTNEQFFGPGTRLTVL.

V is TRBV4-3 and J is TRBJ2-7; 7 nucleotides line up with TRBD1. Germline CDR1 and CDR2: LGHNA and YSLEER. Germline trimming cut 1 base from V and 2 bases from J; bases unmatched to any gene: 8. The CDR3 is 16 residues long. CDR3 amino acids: CASSQGLPQGAYEQYF. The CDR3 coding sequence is TGCGCCAGCAGCCAAGGACTTCCCCAGGGGGCCTACGAGCAGTACTTC.

Here the CDR3 DNA reads TGTGCCACACGTTACGACCCGGTGGAGACCCAGTACTTC. It yields the protein CATRYDPVETQYF. The chain recombines TRBV6-6 with TRBJ2-5; D is unresolved. V was clipped by 10 bases and J by 5 bases, with 17 bases between them. CDR3 length: 13 amino acids. In germline, CDR1 is MNHNY, CDR2 SVGAGI (reference sequence).

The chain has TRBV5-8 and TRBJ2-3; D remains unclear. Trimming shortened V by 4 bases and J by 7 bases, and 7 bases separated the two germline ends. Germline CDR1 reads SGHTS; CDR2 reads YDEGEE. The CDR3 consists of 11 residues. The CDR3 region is CASSPLNTQYF. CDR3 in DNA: TGTGCCAGCAGCCCACTCAATACGCAGTATTTT.

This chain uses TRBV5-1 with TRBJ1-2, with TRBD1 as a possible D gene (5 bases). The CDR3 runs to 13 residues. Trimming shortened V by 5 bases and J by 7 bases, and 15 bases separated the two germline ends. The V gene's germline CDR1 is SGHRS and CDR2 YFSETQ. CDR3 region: CASSGQGDGGYTF. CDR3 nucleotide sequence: TGCGCCAGCAGTGGCCAGGGCGACGGTGGCTACACCTTC.

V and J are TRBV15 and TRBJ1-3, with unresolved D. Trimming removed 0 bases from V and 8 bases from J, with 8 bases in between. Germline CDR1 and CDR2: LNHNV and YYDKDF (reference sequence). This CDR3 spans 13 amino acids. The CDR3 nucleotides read TGTGCCACCAGCAGAGATCGTAGGGACACCATATATTTT. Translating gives CATSRDRRDTIYF.

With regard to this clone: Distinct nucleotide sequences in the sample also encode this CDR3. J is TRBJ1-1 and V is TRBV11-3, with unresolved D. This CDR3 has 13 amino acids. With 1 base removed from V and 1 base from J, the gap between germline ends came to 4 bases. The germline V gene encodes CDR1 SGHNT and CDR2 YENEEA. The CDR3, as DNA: TGTGCCAGCAGCTTAGGGGGGAACACTGAAGCTTTCTTT. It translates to CASSLGGNTEAFF.

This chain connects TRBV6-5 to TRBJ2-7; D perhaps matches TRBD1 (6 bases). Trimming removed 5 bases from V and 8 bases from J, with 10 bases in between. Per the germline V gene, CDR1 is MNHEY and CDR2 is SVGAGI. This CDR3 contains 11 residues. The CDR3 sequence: CASSRQGKQYF. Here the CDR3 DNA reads TGTGCCAGCAGTCGGCAGGGGAAGCAGTACTTC.

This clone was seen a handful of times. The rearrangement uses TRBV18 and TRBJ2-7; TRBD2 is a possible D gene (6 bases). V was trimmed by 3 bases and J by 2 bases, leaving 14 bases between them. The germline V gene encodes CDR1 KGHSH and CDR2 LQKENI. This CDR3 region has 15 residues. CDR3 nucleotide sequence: TGTGCCAGCTCACCTCGGACCTCGGGGGCCTACGAGCAGTACTTC. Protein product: CASSPRTSGAYEQYF.

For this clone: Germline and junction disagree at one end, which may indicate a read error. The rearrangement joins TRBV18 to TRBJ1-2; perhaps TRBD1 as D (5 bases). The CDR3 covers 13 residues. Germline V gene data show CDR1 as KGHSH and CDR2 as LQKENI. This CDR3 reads CASPPTESSGYTF. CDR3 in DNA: TGTGCCAGCCCACCGACAGAGTCTAGTGGCTACACCTTC.

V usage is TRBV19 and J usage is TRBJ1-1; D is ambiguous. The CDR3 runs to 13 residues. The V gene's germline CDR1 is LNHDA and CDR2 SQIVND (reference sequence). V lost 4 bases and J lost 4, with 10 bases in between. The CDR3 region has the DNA TGTGCCAGTAGTAATGAGGCTCGCACTGAAGCTTTCTTT. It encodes CASSNEARTEAFF.

The DNA for the CDR3 is TGTGCCAGCAGCGACGGGACAGGGGATCGGGACTATGGCTACACCTTC. Encoded protein: CASSDGTGDRDYGYTF. V gene TRBV9 combines with J gene TRBJ1-2; 10 nucleotides align to TRBD1. Per the germline V gene, CDR1 is SGDLS and CDR2 is YYNGEE. The CDR3 is 16 residues long. V lost 3 bases and J lost 3; bases outside the gene matches: 8.

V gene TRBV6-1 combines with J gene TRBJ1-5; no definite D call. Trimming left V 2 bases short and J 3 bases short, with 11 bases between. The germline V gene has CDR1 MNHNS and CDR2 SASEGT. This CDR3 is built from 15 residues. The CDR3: CASSERGGTNQPQHF. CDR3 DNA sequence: TGTGCCAGCAGTGAACGAGGTGGAACCAATCAGCCCCAGCATTTT.

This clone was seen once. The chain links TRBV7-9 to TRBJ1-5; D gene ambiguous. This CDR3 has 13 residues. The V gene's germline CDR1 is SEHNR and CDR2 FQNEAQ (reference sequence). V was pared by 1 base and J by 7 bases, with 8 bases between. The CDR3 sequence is CASSLDGTQPQHF. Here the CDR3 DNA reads TGTGCCAGCAGCTTAGATGGCACCCAGCCCCAGCATTTT.

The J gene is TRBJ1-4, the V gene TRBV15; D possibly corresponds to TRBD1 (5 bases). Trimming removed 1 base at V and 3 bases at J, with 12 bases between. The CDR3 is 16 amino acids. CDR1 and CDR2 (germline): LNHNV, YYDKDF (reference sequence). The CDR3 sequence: CATSRGSRGSNEKLFF. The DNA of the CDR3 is TGTGCCACCAGCAGAGGTTCGCGGGGGTCTAATGAAAAACTGTTTTTT.

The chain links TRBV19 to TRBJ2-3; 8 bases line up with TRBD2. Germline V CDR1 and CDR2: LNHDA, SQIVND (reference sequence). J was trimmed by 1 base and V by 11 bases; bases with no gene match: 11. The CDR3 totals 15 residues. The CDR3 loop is CASKTGAGGTDTQYF. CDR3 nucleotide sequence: TGTGCCTCAAAGACTGGAGCGGGGGGCACAGATACGCAGTATTTT.

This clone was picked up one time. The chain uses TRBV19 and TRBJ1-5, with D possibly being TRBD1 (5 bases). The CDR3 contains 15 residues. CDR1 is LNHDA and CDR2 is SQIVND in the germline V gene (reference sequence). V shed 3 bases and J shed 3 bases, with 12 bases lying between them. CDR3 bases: TGTGCCAGTAGTATTTTCCGGGGCCCCAATCAGCCCCAGCATTTT. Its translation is CASSIFRGPNQPQHF.

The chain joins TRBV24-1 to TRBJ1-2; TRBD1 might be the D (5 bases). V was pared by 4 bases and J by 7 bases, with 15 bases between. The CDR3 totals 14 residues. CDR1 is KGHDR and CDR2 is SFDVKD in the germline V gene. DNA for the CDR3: TGTGCCACCAGTGAAGGGACCGAACTATCTGGCTACACCTTC. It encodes CATSEGTELSGYTF.

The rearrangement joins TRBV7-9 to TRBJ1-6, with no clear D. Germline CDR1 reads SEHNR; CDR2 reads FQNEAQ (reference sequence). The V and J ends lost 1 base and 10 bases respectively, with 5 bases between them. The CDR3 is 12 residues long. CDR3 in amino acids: CASSLGGSPLHF. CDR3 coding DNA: TGTGCCAGCAGCTTAGGTGGGTCACCCCTCCACTTT.

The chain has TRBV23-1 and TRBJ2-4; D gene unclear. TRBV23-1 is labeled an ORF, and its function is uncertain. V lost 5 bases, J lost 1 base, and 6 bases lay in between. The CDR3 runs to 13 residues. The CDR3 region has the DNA TGCGCCAGCAGTTACAGTGCCAAAAACATTCAGTACTTC. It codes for CASSYSAKNIQYF.